The 26 T cell receptor beta chains in this list originate from one sample, sequenced in a study of T cells in pancreatic ductal adenocarcinoma. Sequencing was performed with immunoSEQ multiplex PCR; in TCRdb, only in-frame clones are kept and a portion is missing. In the table there are around 100,000 clones, 90% to 95% of which are singletons. No neoadjuvant therapy was given to the selected pancreatic ductal adenocarcinoma patients before their surgery. Sequencing was done on a sample of PBMCs. These receptors were taken from a human donor with pancreatic ductal adenocarcinoma.

The chain carries TRBV28 and TRBJ2-2; maybe TRBD1 (6 bases). Germline V CDR1 and CDR2: MDHEN, SYDVKM. Trimming removed 5 bases at V and 0 bases at J, with 10 bases between. The CDR3 contains 15 residues. CDR3 DNA: TGTGCCAGCAGTCCAGGACAGACGAACACCGGGGAGCTGTTTTTT. This sequence encodes CASSPGQTNTGELFF.

V usage is TRBV28 and J usage is TRBJ2-5, with 8 bases matching TRBD1. The germline V gene has CDR1 MDHEN and CDR2 SYDVKM. Trimming cost V 5 bases and J 4 bases; bases outside gene matches: 12. This CDR3 is 16 amino acids long. The CDR3 is CASSPQGAVRGETQYF. The CDR3 region has the DNA TGTGCCAGCAGTCCTCAGGGGGCAGTCAGAGGAGAGACCCAGTACTTC.

This sequence joins TRBV6-5 and TRBJ2-7, with a possible D match to TRBD2 (6 bases). The length of the CDR3 is 12 residues. Per germline, CDR1 MNHEY and CDR2 SVGAGI. The germline V and J ends were trimmed by 2 bases and 6 bases, with 8 bases remaining between them. The CDR3 sequence: CASSYQGLEQYF. The CDR3, as DNA: TGTGCCAGCAGTTACCAGGGACTCGAGCAGTACTTC.

This clone was seen once. This chain links TRBV30 with TRBJ2-2; 9 positions match TRBD2. Germline V CDR1 and CDR2: GTSNPN, SVGIG (reference sequence). The CDR3 is 16 residues long. J gave up 2 bases and V 1 base, and 5 bases lay outside the gene matches. In DNA, the CDR3 is TGTGCCTGGAGTGGGTTGACTAGCGGAAACACCGGGGAGCTGTTTTTT. It codes for CAWSGLTSGNTGELFF.

The rearrangement joins TRBV29-1 to TRBJ2-5; TRBD1 matches at 7 bases. Germline CDR1 is SQVTM and CDR2 is ANQGSEA. CDR3 length: 15 residues. The trim removed 4 bases at V and 2 bases at J, leaving 10 bases unmatched. In nucleotides, the CDR3 is TGCAGCGTTGTGGGTGTGGGGACAGTGCAAGAGACCCAGTACTTC. This codes for CSVVGVGTVQETQYF.

The CDR3 bases are TGTGCCAGCACCCAGTTACCTAGCGGGAGATCGGGGACCCAGTACTTC. It translates to CASTQLPSGRSGTQYF. This chain joins TRBV6-6 and TRBJ2-5; 10 nucleotides align to TRBD2. The CDR3 runs to 16 residues. The V segment lost 7 bases and the J segment 7 bases; nucleotides outside the gene matches: 15. CDR1 is MNHNY, CDR2 SVGAGI, per germline (reference sequence).

The rearrangement links TRBV7-2 to TRBJ1-2; 8 bases are shared with TRBD1. The CDR3 sequence is 14 residues long. V lost 6 bases and J lost 2; bases outside the gene matches: 5. Per the germline V gene, CDR1 is SGHTA and CDR2 is FQGNSA. CDR3 amino acids: CASRPQGANYGYTF. The CDR3 bases are TGTGCCAGCAGACCCCAGGGGGCCAACTATGGCTACACCTTC.

This sequence joins TRBV29-1 and TRBJ2-2; 7 bases fit TRBD1. There are 14 residues in the CDR3. The junction had 8 bases not matched to a gene; V was cut back by 6 bases and J by 4 bases. Looked up from germline, CDR1 is SQVTM and CDR2 is ANQGSEA. The CDR3 nucleotides are TGCAGCGTCGAAACCTACAGGGGCACCGGGGAGCTGTTTTTT. Its protein is CSVETYRGTGELFF.

The chain is built from TRBV7-2 and TRBJ1-2, with 7 bases matching TRBD1. V lost 5 bases and J lost 6; bases outside the gene matches: 6. This CDR3 spans 13 amino acids. In germline, CDR1 is SGHTA, CDR2 FQGNSA. The CDR3 spells CASSPDREDGYTF. CDR3 nucleotides: TGTGCCAGCAGCCCCGACAGGGAAGATGGCTACACCTTC. Full variable domain (missing parts from reference TRBV7-2 and TRBJ1-2): GAGVSQSPSNKVTEKGKDVELRCDPISGHTALYWYRQSLGQGLEFLIYFQGNSAPDKSGLPSDRFSAERTGGSVSTLTIQRTQQEDSAVYLCASSPDREDGYTFGSGTRLTVV.

The sample holds a few counts of this clone. The chain carries TRBV28 and TRBJ1-5; 10 bases line up with TRBD1. CDR3 length equals 17 residues. The germline gives CDR1 MDHEN, CDR2 SYDVKM. Trimming cost V 5 bases and J 1 base; bases outside gene matches: 8. The CDR3 region has the DNA TGTGCCAGCAGTCCGCACCGACAGGGGGCCAGCAATCAGCCCCAGCATTTT. Translated, it gives CASSPHRQGASNQPQHF.

The V gene is TRBV6-6, the J gene TRBJ2-7; 7 bases are shared with TRBD1. This CDR3 contains 12 residues. Trimming removed 8 bases from V and 4 bases from J; junction bases left unmatched: 5. Looked up from germline, CDR1 is MNHNY and CDR2 is SVGAGI (reference sequence). CDR3 in DNA: TGTGCCAGCGCCAGGGGGTTGTACGAGCAGTACTTC. Protein sequence: CASARGLYEQYF.

The chain recombines TRBV6-1 with TRBJ2-2; 10 nucleotides match TRBD2. The trim removed 8 bases at V and 3 bases at J, leaving 3 bases unmatched. This CDR3 contains 14 residues. Per germline, CDR1 MNHNS and CDR2 SASEGT. The CDR3 coding sequence is TGTGCCAGCGGCGGACTAGCGGACACCGGGGAGCTGTTTTTT. Residues: CASGGLADTGELFF.

The V and J genes are TRBV27 and TRBJ2-7; TRBD1 matches 8 bases. The CDR3 sequence is 16 residues long. Germline values: CDR1 MNHEY, CDR2 SMNVEV (reference sequence). The ends lost 5 bases at V and 4 bases at J; junction bases unmatched: 13. Here the CDR3 reads CASSPLQGVKTYEQYF. CDR3 DNA sequence: TGTGCCAGCAGTCCTCTACAGGGGGTTAAAACATACGAGCAGTACTTC.

The V and J genes are TRBV7-2 and TRBJ2-3, with D maybe TRBD1 (6 bases). The CDR3 length is 14 residues. Germline CDR1 is SGHTA and CDR2 is FQGNSA. V lost 10 bases to trimming and J lost 4 bases, with 18 bases between them. The CDR3: CATATGDRPDTQYF. CDR3 nucleotide sequence: TGTGCCACTGCGACAGGAGATCGCCCAGATACGCAGTATTTT.

The V and J genes are TRBV7-9 and TRBJ1-2; D might be TRBD1 (6 bases). Trimming stripped 5 bases from V and 1 base from J, with 11 bases between. The CDR3 contains 14 residues. Germline CDR1 is SEHNR and CDR2 is FQNEAQ (reference sequence). CDR3 sequence reads: CASSAQGLNYGYTF. The CDR3 DNA reads as TGTGCCAGCAGCGCACAGGGCCTTAACTATGGCTACACCTTC. Looking up the rest from reference TRBV7-9 and TRBJ1-2 gives the full variable domain: DTGVSQNPRHKITKRGQNVTFRCDPISEHNRLYWYRQTLGQGPEFLTYFQNEAQLEKSRLLSDRFSAERPKGSFSTLEIQRTEQGDSAMYLCASSAQGLNYGYTFGSGTRLTVV.

This rearrangement joins TRBV18 to TRBJ2-1; unclear D gene. The germline V and J ends were trimmed by 2 bases and 9 bases, with 17 bases remaining between them. CDR1 is KGHSH and CDR2 is LQKENI in the germline V gene. The CDR3 consists of 15 residues. The CDR3 spells CASSPYPPSVAEQFF. The CDR3 region has the DNA TGTGCCAGCTCACCATACCCACCATCAGTTGCTGAGCAGTTCTTC.

The V call is TRBV7-8, the J call TRBJ2-1; 8 nucleotides match TRBD2. Trimming at V came to 1 base and at J to 0 bases, leaving 8 bases not matched to a gene. Germline V gives CDR1 SGHVS, CDR2 FQNEAQ. The CDR3 consists of 18 residues. In nucleotides, the CDR3 is TGTGCCAGCAGCTTAGTATCGCGCGGGAGGATCTCCTACAATGAGCAGTTCTTC. Its translation: CASSLVSRGRISYNEQFF.

The chain uses TRBV5-1 and TRBJ2-2, with D possibly being TRBD2 (6 bases). Per the germline V gene, CDR1 is SGHRS and CDR2 is YFSETQ. V was cut by 6 bases and J by 3 bases, with 12 bases left in between. This CDR3 comprises 14 residues. DNA for the CDR3: TGCGCCAGCATACCCGGAGGGGACACCGGGGAGCTGTTTTTT. This sequence encodes CASIPGGDTGELFF.

V usage is TRBV28 and J usage is TRBJ2-1; D might be TRBD1 (6 bases). The CDR3 is 15 amino acids. Germline assignment: CDR1 MDHEN and CDR2 SYDVKM. Trimming took off 3 bases at V and 6 bases at J, with 15 bases between the two ends. CDR3 DNA: TGTGCCAGCAGTTTTAGCCAGGGGACGCGCAATGAGCAGTTCTTC. Amino acids: CASSFSQGTRNEQFF.

The chain employs TRBV6-4 and TRBJ2-1, with a possible D match to TRBD2 (6 bases). CDR1 MRHNA and CDR2 SNTAGT come from the germline V gene. The V gene lost 3 bases and the J gene lost 5 bases, with 14 bases spanning the gap. The length of the CDR3 is 15 residues. The CDR3 DNA reads as TGTGCCAGCAGTGAATCCGGACTACACAACAATGAGCAGTTCTTC. It is translated as CASSESGLHNNEQFF.

This sequence joins TRBV5-4 and TRBJ2-1; 7 bases are a match to TRBD2. The CDR3 extends over 14 amino acids. CDR1 SGHNT and CDR2 YYREEE come from the germline V gene (reference sequence). V trimming: 4 bases; J trimming: 5 bases; junction bases outside the gene matches: 6. The CDR3 region has the DNA TGTGCCAGCAGCCGCGGGGGACTCAACAATGAGCAGTTCTTC. This gives the protein CASSRGGLNNEQFF. The variable domain in full, with the rest retrieved from reference TRBV5-4 and TRBJ2-1, is ETGVTQSPTHLIKTRGQQVTLRCSSQSGHNTVSWYQQALGQGPQFIFQYYREEENGRGNFPPRFSGLQFPNYSSELNVNALELDDSALYLCASSRGGLNNEQFFGPGTRLTVL.

The V call is TRBV9, the J call TRBJ2-1, with a weak D call TRBD2 (5 bases). The CDR3 is 16 amino acids. Germline V lookup: CDR1 SGDLS, CDR2 YYNGEE. The V end lost 0 bases, the J end lost 4 bases, and 14 bases lay between the germline ends. The CDR3 region has the DNA TGTGCCAGCAGCGTAGGAAGTAGCGCGTCGTACAATGAGCAGTTCTTC. Its protein product is CASSVGSSASYNEQFF.

The V gene is TRBV6-5, the J gene TRBJ2-7; TRBD2 might be the D (6 bases). Trimming shortened V by 3 bases and J by 3 bases, and 15 bases separated the two germline ends. Germline-derived CDR1 and CDR2 are MNHEY and SVGAGI. The CDR3 loop spans 15 amino acids. CDR3 nucleotide sequence: TGTGCCAGCAGTTATTTGGCGGGACCCGGCTACGAGCAGTACTTC. This translates into CASSYLAGPGYEQYF.

V usage is TRBV29-1 and J usage is TRBJ2-5; TRBD2 matches at 7 bases. This CDR3 is 11 amino acids long. The germline CDR1 and CDR2 sequences are SQVTM and ANQGSEA. J gave up 5 bases and V 4 bases, and 1 base lay outside the gene matches. The CDR3 here is CSVGEGETQYF. CDR3 in DNA: TGCAGCGTTGGGGAGGGGGAGACCCAGTACTTC.

The CDR3 DNA sequence: TGCGCCAGCAGCCAAGATCCCACCTACTACGAGCAGTACTTC. Its translation: CASSQDPTYYEQYF. This chain connects TRBV4-1 to TRBJ2-7; D uncertain. The germline CDR1 and CDR2 sequences are MGHRA and YSYEKL. The V end was cut by 0 bases, the J end by 3 bases, with 9 bases between. CDR3 size: 14 residues.

The rearrangement uses TRBV7-2 and TRBJ2-1, with 8 nucleotides matching TRBD2. V lost 2 bases to trimming and J lost 9 bases; unmatched junction nucleotides: 6. Germline assignment: CDR1 SGHTA and CDR2 FQGNSA. CDR3 size: 14 residues. The CDR3 nucleotides read TGTGCCAGCAGCTTATTAGCGGGAAGCGTTGAGCAGTTCTTC. It is translated as CASSLLAGSVEQFF.